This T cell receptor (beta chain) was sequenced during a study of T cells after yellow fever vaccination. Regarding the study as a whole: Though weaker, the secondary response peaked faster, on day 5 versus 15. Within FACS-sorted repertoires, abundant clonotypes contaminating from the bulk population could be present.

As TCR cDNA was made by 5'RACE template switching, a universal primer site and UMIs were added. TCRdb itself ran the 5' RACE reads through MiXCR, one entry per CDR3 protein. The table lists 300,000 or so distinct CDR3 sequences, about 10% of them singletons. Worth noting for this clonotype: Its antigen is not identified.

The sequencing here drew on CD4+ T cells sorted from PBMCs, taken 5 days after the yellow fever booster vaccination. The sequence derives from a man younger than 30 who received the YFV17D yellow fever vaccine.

The CDR3 region is CASSLALGQGGSNSPLHF. DNA for the CDR3: TGTGCCAGCAGCTTAGCCCTGGGACAGGGGGGTTCCAATTCACCCCTCCACTTT. The chain couples TRBV11-3 to TRBJ1-6; TRBD1 matches at 11 bases. Germline lookup yields CDR1 SGHNT and CDR2 YENEEA. Trimming took 1 base from V and 7 from J; bases not matched to a gene: 9. This CDR3 is built from 18 residues.